A single sample is the source of the 27 T cell receptor beta chains below, sequenced in a study of graft-versus-host responses after intestinal transplantation. The data were produced by immunoSEQ multiplex PCR, yet TCRdb's version contains in-frame clones alone and is incomplete. The table shows fewer than 20,000 clones, with 60% to 80% occurring only once. Researchers processed graft tissue to release intraepithelial and lamina propria lymphocytes. The input for sequencing was ileum tissue, taken about 460 days after intestinal transplant. Receptors were obtained from a human patient who received an intestinal transplant, so some T cells may come from the graft donor.

V is TRBV19 and J is TRBJ1-6, with a possible D match to TRBD1 (6 bases). This CDR3 contains 15 residues. Germline CDR1 reads LNHDA; CDR2 reads SQIVND (reference sequence). V lost 4 bases and J 4 bases, leaving 11 bases between the germline ends. DNA for the CDR3: TGTGCCAGTAGTAAGACAGGCGAATATAATTCACCCCTCCACTTT. Amino acids: CASSKTGEYNSPLHF. The variable domain in full, with the rest retrieved from reference TRBV19 and TRBJ1-6, is DGGITQSPKYLFRKEGQNVTLSCEQNLNHDAMYWYRQDPGQGLRLIYYSQIVNDFQKGDIAEGYSVSREKKESFPLTVTSAQKNPTAFYLCASSKTGEYNSPLHFGNGTRLTVT.

The V gene is TRBV6-5, the J gene TRBJ2-7, with TRBD2 as a possible D gene (5 bases). V lost 2 bases and J 0 bases, leaving 14 bases between the germline ends. This CDR3 is 16 amino acids long. Germline-derived CDR1 and CDR2 are MNHEY and SVGAGI. CDR3 nucleotides: TGTGCCAGCAGTTACGGCGGGCTGCTGGGCTCCTACGAGCAGTACTTC. Translating it yields CASSYGGLLGSYEQYF.

The rearrangement uses TRBV21-1 and TRBJ2-7; the table's D gene call, TRBD2, was not cross checked with the DNA. TRBV21-1 is a pseudogene segment. The length of the CDR3 is 17 residues. The CDR3 nucleotides are TGTGCCAGCAGCAAAGAGGGTCTGCTAGCGGGTGAATACGAGCAGTACTTC. It specifies CASSKEGLLAGEYEQYF.

This chain connects TRBV7-3 to TRBJ2-4; TRBD2 aligns across 10 bases. CDR1 SGHTA and CDR2 FQGTGA come from the germline V gene. There are 14 residues in the CDR3. J was trimmed by 9 bases and V by 5 bases; bases with no gene match: 7. The CDR3 loop is CASSSSGGSGIQYF. In DNA form, the CDR3 reads TGTGCCAGCAGCAGTAGCGGGGGGTCAGGCATTCAGTACTTC. Variable domain in full (rest from reference TRBV7-3 and TRBJ2-4): GAGVSQTPSNKVTEKGKYVELRCDPISGHTALYWYRQSLGQGPEFLIYFQGTGAADDSGLPNDRFFAVRPEGSVSTLKIQRTERGDSAVYLCASSSSGGSGIQYFGAGTRLSVL.

The chain is built from TRBV30 and TRBJ1-2; D is unclear. The CDR3 runs 13 residues. Germline V lookup: CDR1 GTSNPN, CDR2 SVGIG (reference sequence). V was clipped by 0 bases and J by 2 bases, with 7 bases between them. The CDR3 sequence is CAWSVNLNYGYTF. Written as DNA, the CDR3 is TGTGCCTGGAGTGTGAACCTGAACTATGGCTACACCTTC.

The chain uses TRBV5-1 and TRBJ2-5; 9 bases are a match to TRBD2. This CDR3 is built from 16 residues. V lost 0 bases and J lost 5; bases outside the gene matches: 8. Germline values: CDR1 SGHRS, CDR2 YFSETQ. This CDR3 is CASSLDTAGGHETQYF. The DNA of the CDR3 is TGCGCCAGCAGCTTGGATACTGCGGGGGGGCATGAGACCCAGTACTTC. Full variable domain (rest looked up from reference TRBV5-1 and TRBJ2-5): KAGVTQTPRYLIKTRGQQVTLSCSPISGHRSVSWYQQTPGQGLQFLFEYFSETQRNKGNFPGRFSGRQFSNSRSEMNVSTLELGDSALYLCASSLDTAGGHETQYFGPGTRLLVL.

The V and J genes are TRBV7-9 and TRBJ2-7; maybe TRBD2 (6 bases). The DNA end favors TRBJ2-1, so the J call may be wrong. Germline assignment: CDR1 SEHNR and CDR2 FQNEAQ (reference sequence). This CDR3 comprises 15 residues. The CDR3 sequence: CASSSSGRNGNEQFF. Written as DNA, the CDR3 is TGTGCCAGCAGCTCCTCCGGGAGAAATGGGAATGAGCAGTTCTTC.

The V and J genes are TRBV7-8 and TRBJ1-5; D not certain. V was cut by 5 bases and J by 5 bases, with 22 bases left in between. The CDR3 length is 17 residues. Germline CDR1 reads SGHVS; CDR2 reads FQNEAQ. CDR3 bases: TGTGCCAGCAGCCAGGAGCGATTCGGACCCTTCCATCAGCCCCAGCATTTT. Its translation: CASSQERFGPFHQPQHF.

This chain joins TRBV19 and TRBJ1-6; 10 bases match TRBD1. Per germline, CDR1 LNHDA and CDR2 SQIVND (reference sequence). Trimming took 2 bases from V and 10 from J; bases not matched to a gene: 11. CDR3 length: 17 residues. CDR3 in DNA: TGTGCCAGTAGTATAAGGAGGGGGACAGGGGCAGACTCACCCCTCCACTTT. The encoded protein is CASSIRRGTGADSPLHF. Variable domain in full (rest from reference TRBV19 and TRBJ1-6): DGGITQSPKYLFRKEGQNVTLSCEQNLNHDAMYWYRQDPGQGLRLIYYSQIVNDFQKGDIAEGYSVSREKKESFPLTVTSAQKNPTAFYLCASSIRRGTGADSPLHFGNGTRLTVT.

J is TRBJ1-3 and V is TRBV5-6; D remains ambiguous. The CDR3 is made up of 15 amino acids. Deletions cut 0 bases from V and 0 bases from J, with 7 bases between. Per the germline V gene, CDR1 is SGHDT and CDR2 is YYEEEE. For the CDR3, the DNA is TGTGCCAGCAGCTTGGCCGGTAACTCTGGAAACACCATATATTTT. Protein product: CASSLAGNSGNTIYF.

This rearrangement joins TRBV13 to TRBJ2-4, with 7 bases aligning to TRBD2. Trimming cost V 0 bases and J 4 bases; bases outside gene matches: 6. Germline assignment: CDR1 PRHDT and CDR2 FYEKMQ (reference sequence). The CDR3 runs 16 residues. CDR3 in amino acids: CASSLGLPGGKNIQYF. In nucleotides, the CDR3 is TGTGCCAGCAGCTTAGGCCTTCCGGGGGGTAAAAACATTCAGTACTTC.

The J gene is TRBJ2-1, the V gene TRBV6-1, with 7 bases identical to TRBD1. The CDR3 runs 13 residues. Germline trimming cut 6 bases from V and 9 bases from J; bases unmatched to any gene: 8. Germline V gene lookup returns CDR1 MNHNS and CDR2 SASEGT. The CDR3 DNA reads as TGTGCCAGCAGGGTAACAGGGGAGAGTGAGCAGTTCTTC. Its protein is CASRVTGESEQFF.

By frequency in the sample, this clone is medium-sized. V is TRBV9 and J is TRBJ1-2; 8 positions match TRBD1. The CDR3 runs to 12 residues. The V gene's germline CDR1 is SGDLS and CDR2 YYNGEE. V gave up 3 bases and J gave up 7 bases; unmatched junction bases: 2. CDR3 sequence: CASSATGVGYTF. CDR3 sequence (DNA): TGTGCCAGCAGCGCGACAGGGGTTGGCTACACCTTC.

The J gene is TRBJ2-7, the V gene TRBV28, with TRBD1 matching 8 bases. The V gene end was trimmed by 6 bases and the J gene end by 2 bases; junction bases not matched to a gene: 6. The germline V gene has CDR1 MDHEN and CDR2 SYDVKM. This CDR3 region has 14 residues. CDR3 amino acids: CASSAGQDTYEQYF. CDR3 sequence (DNA): TGTGCCAGCAGCGCGGGACAGGACACCTACGAGCAGTACTTC.

The chain links TRBV27 to TRBJ1-5; maybe TRBD1 (5 bases). Germline lookup yields CDR1 MNHEY and CDR2 SMNVEV (reference sequence). CDR3 length: 12 residues. V was shortened by 7 bases and J by 4 bases, with 8 bases between the two germline ends. CDR3 coding DNA: TGTGCCAGCAAGGGGTGGAATCAGCCCCAGCATTTT. This codes for CASKGWNQPQHF.

As for this clone: One end of the junction is discordant with germline, which a read error may explain. This rearrangement joins TRBV5-1 to TRBJ2-7; no clear D gene. This CDR3 region has 13 residues. CDR1 and CDR2 (germline): SGHRS, YFSETQ. The CDR3 region has the DNA TGTGCCAGCAGCTTGGTAGTGGCGCACGAGCAGTACTTC. It translates to CASSLVVAHEQYF.

Concerning this clone: The same CDR3 is also encoded by other DNA sequences in this sample. The V call is TRBV4-1, the J call TRBJ2-1, with 10 bases that match TRBD2. Germline assignment: CDR1 MGHRA and CDR2 YSYEKL. Trimming removed 1 base from V and 10 bases from J; junction bases left unmatched: 10. The CDR3 has 16 amino acids. The chain's CDR3 is CASSQAPAGGPHEQFF. The CDR3 DNA follows: TGCGCCAGCAGCCAAGCCCCAGCGGGGGGGCCGCACGAGCAGTTCTTC.

The CDR3 sequence is CASSSSGRNGNEQFF. The CDR3 DNA reads as TGTGCCAGCAGCTCCTCCGGGAGAAATGGGAATGAGCAGTTCTTC. The J gene is TRBJ2-1, the V gene TRBV7-9; D may be TRBD2 (6 bases). The CDR3 is 15 amino acids. The germline V gene encodes CDR1 SEHNR and CDR2 FQNEAQ (reference sequence). The V end lost 4 bases, the J end lost 7 bases, and 17 bases lay between the germline ends.

The chain carries TRBV25-1 and TRBJ1-4; no definite D call. Germline V CDR1 and CDR2: MGHDK, SYGVNS. Trimming removed 1 base from V and 1 base from J, with 7 bases in between. There are 15 residues in the CDR3. Here the CDR3 DNA reads TGTGCCAGCAGTGAATGGAGGGTAACTAATGAAAAACTGTTTTTT. Translation: CASSEWRVTNEKLFF.

A note on this clone: Other DNA sequences of this sample code for an identical CDR3. The chain combines TRBV27 with TRBJ2-1, with TRBD2 as a possible D gene (5 bases). The V and J ends lost 6 bases and 3 bases respectively, with 12 bases between them. Germline loops: CDR1 MNHEY, CDR2 SMNVEV (reference sequence). The CDR3 has 14 amino acids. The CDR3 is CASSLGAGYNEQFF. As DNA, the CDR3 is TGTGCCAGCAGCTTGGGAGCAGGCTACAATGAGCAGTTCTTC.

The chain links TRBV5-1 to TRBJ1-3, with D possibly being TRBD1 (5 bases). Deletions cut 3 bases from V and 0 bases from J, with 7 bases between. Germline CDR1 is SGHRS and CDR2 is YFSETQ. This CDR3 comprises 14 residues. The CDR3 DNA is TGCGCCAGCAGCTGGGGCCCCTCTGGAAACACCATATATTTT. Translating gives CASSWGPSGNTIYF.

The genes are TRBV4-2 and TRBJ1-1, with D maybe TRBD1 (5 bases). Germline CDR1 is LGHNA and CDR2 is YNFKEQ. Trimming stripped 5 bases from V and 1 base from J, with 14 bases between. CDR3 size: 15 residues. CDR3 in amino acids: CASSLVGGWNTEAFF. In DNA form, the CDR3 reads TGTGCCAGCAGCTTGGTTGGGGGATGGAACACTGAAGCTTTCTTT.

The J gene is TRBJ1-1, the V gene TRBV6-1, with TRBD1 matching over 7 bases. Germline V gene lookup returns CDR1 MNHNS and CDR2 SASEGT. The V segment lost 10 bases and the J segment 1 base; nucleotides outside the gene matches: 9. This CDR3 has 14 amino acids. In DNA, the CDR3 is TGTGCCACCAGACAGGGTACGACGAACACTGAAGCTTTCTTT. Its translation is CATRQGTTNTEAFF.

This clone was detected once. The V gene is TRBV11-2, the J gene TRBJ2-1; 9 nucleotides line up with TRBD1. V was clipped by 7 bases and J by 9 bases; unmatched bases: 4. Germline CDR1 SGHAT, CDR2 FQNNGV. This CDR3 comprises 12 residues. The CDR3 loop reads CASKGQGGEQFF. CDR3 bases: TGTGCCAGCAAGGGACAGGGAGGTGAGCAGTTCTTC.

The chain combines TRBV9 with TRBJ2-7; weak D call: TRBD2 (6 bases). The length of the CDR3 is 16 residues. CDR1 and CDR2 (germline): SGDLS, YYNGEE. V lost 4 bases, J lost 1 base, and 18 bases lay in between. In DNA, the CDR3 is TGTGCCAGCAGCTCAGGTCAGCGGGCACCGTCCTACGAGCAGTACTTC. As protein: CASSSGQRAPSYEQYF.

The chain carries TRBV6-5 and TRBJ1-2, with a possible D match to TRBD1 (6 bases). V lost 6 bases and J lost 3, with 11 bases in between. Germline CDR1 is MNHEY and CDR2 is SVGAGI. There are 13 residues in the CDR3. The CDR3 region is CASRTRGDYGYTF. The DNA for the CDR3 is TGTGCCAGCAGAACGAGGGGGGACTATGGCTACACCTTC.

The chain combines TRBV5-1 with TRBJ2-1; TRBD2 matches at 11 bases. The CDR3 is made up of 16 amino acids. V shed 0 bases, J shed 7 bases, and the junction held 6 bases outside the gene matches. Germline values: CDR1 SGHRS, CDR2 YFSETQ. The CDR3 loop is CASSLVVAGGRNEQFF. The CDR3 DNA follows: TGCGCCAGCAGCTTGGTGGTAGCGGGGGGGCGGAATGAGCAGTTCTTC.